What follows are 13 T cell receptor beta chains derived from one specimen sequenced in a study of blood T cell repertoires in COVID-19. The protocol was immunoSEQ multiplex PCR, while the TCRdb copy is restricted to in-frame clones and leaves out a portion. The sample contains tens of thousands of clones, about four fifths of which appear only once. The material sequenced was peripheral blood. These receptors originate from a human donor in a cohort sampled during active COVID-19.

CDR3 bases: TGTGCCAGCAGCGTAGTAGGACAGGGCCCCACCGGGGAGCTGTTTTTT. Its translation: CASSVVGQGPTGELFF. The V call is TRBV9, the J call TRBJ2-2; 8 bases map to TRBD1. The V gene's germline CDR1 is SGDLS and CDR2 YYNGEE. The V gene end was trimmed by 0 bases and the J gene end by 4 bases; junction bases not matched to a gene: 5. CDR3 length: 16 amino acids.

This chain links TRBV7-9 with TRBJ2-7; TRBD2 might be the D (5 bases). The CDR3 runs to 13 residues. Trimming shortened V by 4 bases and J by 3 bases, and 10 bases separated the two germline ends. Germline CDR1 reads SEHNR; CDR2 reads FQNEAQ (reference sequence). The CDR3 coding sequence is TGTGCCAGCAGCTCCTTACGGGACTACGAGCAGTACTTC. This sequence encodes CASSSLRDYEQYF.

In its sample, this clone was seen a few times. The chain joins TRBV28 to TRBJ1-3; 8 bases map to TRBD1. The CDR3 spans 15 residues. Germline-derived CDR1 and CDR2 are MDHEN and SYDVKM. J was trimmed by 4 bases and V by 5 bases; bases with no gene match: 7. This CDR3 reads CASSIPTGVGNTIYF. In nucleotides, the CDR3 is TGTGCCAGCAGTATTCCGACAGGGGTGGGAAACACCATATATTTT.

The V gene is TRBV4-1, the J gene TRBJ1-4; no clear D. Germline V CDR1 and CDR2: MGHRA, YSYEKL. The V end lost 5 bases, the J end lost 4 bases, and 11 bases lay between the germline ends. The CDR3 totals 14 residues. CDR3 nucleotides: TGCGCCAGCAGCATGGCAGGCAGTAATGAAAAACTGTTTTTT. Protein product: CASSMAGSNEKLFF.

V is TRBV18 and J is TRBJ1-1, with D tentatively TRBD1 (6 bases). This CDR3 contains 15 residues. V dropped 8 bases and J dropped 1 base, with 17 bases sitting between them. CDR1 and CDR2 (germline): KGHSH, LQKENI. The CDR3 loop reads CASTSTGSRNTEAFF. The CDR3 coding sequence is TGTGCCAGCACCTCTACAGGGTCGAGGAACACTGAAGCTTTCTTT.

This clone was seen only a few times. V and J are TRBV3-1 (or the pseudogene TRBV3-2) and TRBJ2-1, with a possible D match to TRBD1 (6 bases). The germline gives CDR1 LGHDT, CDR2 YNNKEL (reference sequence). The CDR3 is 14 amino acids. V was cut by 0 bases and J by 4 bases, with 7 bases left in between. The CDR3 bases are TGTGCCAGCAGCCAAGACAGGGGTTACAATGAGCAGTTCTTC. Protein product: CASSQDRGYNEQFF.

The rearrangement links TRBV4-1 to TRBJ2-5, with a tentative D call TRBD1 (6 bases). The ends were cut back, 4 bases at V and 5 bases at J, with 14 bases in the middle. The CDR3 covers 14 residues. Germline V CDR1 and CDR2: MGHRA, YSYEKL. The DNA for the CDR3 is TGCGCCAGCAGCCTCAAACAGGGTTGGGAGACCCAGTACTTC. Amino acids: CASSLKQGWETQYF.

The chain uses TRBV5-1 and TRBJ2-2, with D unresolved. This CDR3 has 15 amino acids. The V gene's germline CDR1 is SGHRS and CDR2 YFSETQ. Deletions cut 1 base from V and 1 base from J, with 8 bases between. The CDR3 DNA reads TGCGCCAGCAGCTTGTCACGACAGAACACCGGGGAGCTGTTTTTT. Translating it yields CASSLSRQNTGELFF.

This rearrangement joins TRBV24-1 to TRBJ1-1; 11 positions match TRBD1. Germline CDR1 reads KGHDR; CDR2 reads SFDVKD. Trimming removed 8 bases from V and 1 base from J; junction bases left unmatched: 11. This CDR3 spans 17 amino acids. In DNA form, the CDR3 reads TGTGCCACCAATATCCGGGACAGGGGGGTCAGGAACACTGAAGCTTTCTTT. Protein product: CATNIRDRGVRNTEAFF.

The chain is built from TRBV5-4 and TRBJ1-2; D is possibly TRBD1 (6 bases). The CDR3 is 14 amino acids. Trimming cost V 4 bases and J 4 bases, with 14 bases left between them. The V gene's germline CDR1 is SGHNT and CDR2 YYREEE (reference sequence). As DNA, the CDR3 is TGTGCCAGCAGCCGGGACACGATAGGCTATGGCTACACCTTC. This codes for CASSRDTIGYGYTF.

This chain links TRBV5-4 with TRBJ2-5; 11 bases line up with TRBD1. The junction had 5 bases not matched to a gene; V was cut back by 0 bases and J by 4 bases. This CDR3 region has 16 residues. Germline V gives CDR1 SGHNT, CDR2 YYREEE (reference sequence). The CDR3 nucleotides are TGTGCCAGCAGCTTGGCCGGGACAGGGGGTGGAGAGACCCAGTACTTC. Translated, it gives CASSLAGTGGGETQYF.

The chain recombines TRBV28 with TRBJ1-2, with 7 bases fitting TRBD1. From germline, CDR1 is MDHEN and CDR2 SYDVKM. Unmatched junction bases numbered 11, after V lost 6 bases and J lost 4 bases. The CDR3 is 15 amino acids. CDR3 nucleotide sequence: TGTGCCAGCAGACAATCCCTGGGACAGATCTATGGCTACACCTTC. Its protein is CASRQSLGQIYGYTF.

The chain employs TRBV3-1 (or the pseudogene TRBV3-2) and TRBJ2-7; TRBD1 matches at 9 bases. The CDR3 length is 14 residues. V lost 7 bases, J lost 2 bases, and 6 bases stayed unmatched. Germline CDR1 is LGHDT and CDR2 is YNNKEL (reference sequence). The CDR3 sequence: CASTYRDRAYEQYF. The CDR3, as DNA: TGTGCCAGCACCTACCGGGACAGGGCCTACGAGCAGTACTTC.